These 21 T cell receptor beta chains originate from one sample sequenced in a study of T-cell reconstitution after alpha-beta-depleted transplantation in children. The TCRbeta library incorporated unique molecular identifiers. TCRdb redid the calling of the PCR reads with MiXCR, one entry per CDR3 protein. The sample lists a few hundred thousand distinct CDR3 sequences, 9.7% seen once, with around 5.1% in the top ten. Sequenced here: PBMCs from the stem cell graft donor, sampled from the stem cell graft. These receptors originate from a human donor who donated a stem cell graft to a child with SCID.

This clonotype was picked up many times. The chain links TRBV12-3 or TRBV12-4 to TRBJ2-7; tentatively, D is TRBD1 or TRBD2 (5 bases each). V was trimmed by 1 base and J by 4 bases, leaving 11 bases between them. The CDR3 consists of 14 residues. The CDR3 DNA reads TGTGCCAGCAGTTTAGGCCCGGGACCTTACGAGCAGTACTTC. It specifies CASSLGPGPYEQYF.

This clonotype was detected many times. This chain uses TRBV5-1 with TRBJ1-1, with D unresolved. The CDR3 consists of 15 residues. Trimming pared 4 bases from V and 1 base from J, leaving 14 bases between. The germline V gene encodes CDR1 SGHRS and CDR2 YFSETQ. CDR3 in amino acids: CASSMETLKNTEAFF. The CDR3 bases are TGCGCCAGCAGCATGGAGACATTGAAGAACACTGAAGCTTTCTTT.

This clonotype was detected many times. The rearrangement joins TRBV5-1 to TRBJ1-1, with unresolved D. Trimming stripped 4 bases from V and 4 bases from J, with 14 bases between. CDR1 and CDR2 (germline): SGHRS, YFSETQ. The length of the CDR3 is 14 residues. This chain's CDR3 is CASSPGGLGTEAFF. CDR3 DNA sequence: TGCGCCAGCAGCCCGGGCGGGCTGGGCACTGAAGCTTTCTTT. The variable domain in full, with the rest retrieved from reference TRBV5-1 and TRBJ1-1, is KAGVTQTPRYLIKTRGQQVTLSCSPISGHRSVSWYQQTPGQGLQFLFEYFSETQRNKGNFPGRFSGRQFSNSRSEMNVSTLELGDSALYLCASSPGGLGTEAFFGQGTRLTVV.

This clonotype was seen repeatedly, ten times or more. The rearrangement uses TRBV3-1 and TRBJ2-3, with D possibly called TRBD1 or TRBD2 (7 bases each). The CDR3 contains 13 residues. Trimming took 2 bases from V and 8 from J, leaving 11 bases between them. Germline lookup yields CDR1 LGHDT and CDR2 YNNKEL (reference sequence). The CDR3 sequence: CASSQPRGGTQYF. The CDR3 coding sequence is TGTGCCAGCAGCCAACCCAGGGGGGGTACGCAGTATTTT.

With regard to this clonotype: Just one base apart from a much larger clone, this may be a read error. V and J are TRBV20-1 and TRBJ2-7, with a possible D match to TRBD2 (5 bases). The CDR3 length is 12 residues. The germline CDR1 and CDR2 sequences are DFQATT and SNEGSKA (reference sequence). V was clipped by 5 bases and J by 3 bases, with 11 bases between them. In DNA form, the CDR3 reads TGCAGTGCTTCCGGGATAGTCTACGAGCAGTACTTC. Its protein is CSASGIVYEQYF.

Concerning this clonotype: This may stem from a read error, because a much larger clone lies one nucleotide away. This CDR3 is missing its conserved last phenylalanine or tryptophan, likely due to a read error. The chain links TRBV29-1 to TRBJ2-7, with D perhaps TRBD1 (5 bases). The CDR3 spans 13 residues. The germline CDR1 and CDR2 sequences are SQVTM and ANQGSEA. The V gene lost 4 bases and the J gene lost 1 base, with 11 bases spanning the gap. CDR3 nucleotides: TGCAGCGTTGTCACCGACAGATCCTACGAGCAGTACCTC. Translated, it gives CSVVTDRSYEQYL.

This clonotype was counted at least ten times. This chain joins TRBV19 and TRBJ1-2; D gene unclear. CDR3 length: 15 residues. The germline V gene has CDR1 LNHDA and CDR2 SQIVND (reference sequence). The V end lost 9 bases, the J end lost 3 bases, and 20 bases lay between the germline ends. CDR3 nucleotide sequence: TGTGCCAGCCGGTACGGGGAGGGATCGTACTATGGCTACACCTTC. Protein product: CASRYGEGSYYGYTF.

V is TRBV7-8 and J is TRBJ1-1, with TRBD1 as a possible D gene (5 bases). Germline lookup yields CDR1 SGHVS and CDR2 FQNEAQ. This CDR3 is 14 amino acids long. The ends were cut back, 5 bases at V and 2 bases at J, with 12 bases in the middle. Written as DNA, the CDR3 is TGTGCCAGCAGCACTCGGGACCGAAACACTGAAGCTTTCTTT. Protein sequence: CASSTRDRNTEAFF.

This clonotype came up many times. V and J are TRBV5-1 and TRBJ1-1; D is ambiguous. This CDR3 has 13 residues. The V and J ends lost 0 bases and 6 bases respectively, with 9 bases between them. The germline V gene encodes CDR1 SGHRS and CDR2 YFSETQ. The CDR3 protein is CASSLELGAEAFF. The CDR3 DNA is TGCGCCAGCAGCTTGGAATTGGGCGCTGAAGCTTTCTTT.

The chain carries TRBV5-1 and TRBJ2-2, with D maybe TRBD1 (6 bases). The CDR3 spans 17 residues. Between the trimmed V and J ends, which lost 0 bases and 0 bases, there was a span of 12 bases. Germline V gene data show CDR1 as SGHRS and CDR2 as YFSETQ. CDR3 region: CASSLEGHGTNTGELFF. The DNA of the CDR3 is TGCGCCAGCAGCTTGGAGGGACACGGAACGAACACCGGGGAGCTGTTTTTT.

This clonotype was counted many times. The chain links TRBV12-3 or TRBV12-4 to TRBJ2-2; TRBD2 agrees at 10 bases. Germline trimming cut 2 bases from V and 0 bases from J; bases unmatched to any gene: 3. The CDR3 contains 17 residues. The CDR3: CASSLTLAGANTGELFF. The CDR3 DNA follows: TGTGCCAGCAGTTTAACTCTAGCGGGGGCGAACACCGGGGAGCTGTTTTTT.

V is TRBV5-1 and J is TRBJ2-2; unclear D gene. Trimming removed 0 bases from V and 7 bases from J, with 7 bases in between. The CDR3 sequence is 13 residues long. Germline V gene lookup returns CDR1 SGHRS and CDR2 YFSETQ. Written as DNA, the CDR3 is TGCGCCAGCAGCTTGGCCAGGAACGGGGAGCTGTTTTTT. Translation: CASSLARNGELFF.

This clonotype appeared many times. The V gene is TRBV4-2, the J gene TRBJ2-5; 12 positions agree with TRBD2. Germline assignment: CDR1 LGHNA and CDR2 YNFKEQ. The CDR3 is made up of 18 amino acids. J was trimmed by 2 bases and V by 1 base; bases with no gene match: 8. Here the CDR3 DNA reads TGTGCCAGCAGCCAAGTAATGATGGGGACTAGCGGGCAAGAGACCCAGTACTTC. Translated, it gives CASSQVMMGTSGQETQYF.

This clonotype was picked up many times. The rearrangement joins TRBV7-2 to TRBJ1-5, with D maybe TRBD1 (6 bases). Looked up from germline, CDR1 is SGHTA and CDR2 is FQGNSA. This CDR3 is 14 amino acids long. Trimming removed 3 bases at V and 4 bases at J, with 10 bases between. CDR3 bases: TGTGCCAGCAGCTTCGGGACAACTAATCAGCCCCAGCATTTT. Residues: CASSFGTTNQPQHF.

This clonotype was counted at least ten times. V and J are TRBV15 and TRBJ2-6; D possibly uses TRBD1 or TRBD2 (5 bases each). Between the trimmed V and J ends, which lost 6 bases and 0 bases, there was a span of 18 bases. CDR3 size: 18 residues. From germline, CDR1 is LNHNV and CDR2 YYDKDF (reference sequence). The CDR3 nucleotides read TGTGCCACCAGAGGCCCGGGACGCAAGGCCTCTGGGGCCAACGTCCTGACTTTC. Translating gives CATRGPGRKASGANVLTF.

Many counts were recorded for this clonotype. The V call is TRBV5-1, the J call TRBJ1-1; the D is unclear. Germline V gives CDR1 SGHRS, CDR2 YFSETQ. This CDR3 is built from 14 residues. V gave up 2 bases and J gave up 2 bases, with 10 bases separating them. The DNA for the CDR3 is TGCGCCAGCAGCTTTTCGGCAGGAAACACTGAAGCTTTCTTT. Translating it yields CASSFSAGNTEAFF.

This clonotype was found many times. V gene TRBV28 combines with J gene TRBJ1-1; the D gene is possibly TRBD1 (5 bases). There are 14 residues in the CDR3. Between the trimmed V and J ends, which lost 2 bases and 8 bases, there was a span of 15 bases. Germline values: CDR1 MDHEN, CDR2 SYDVKM. CDR3 protein: CASSLPIYGAEAFF. In DNA, the CDR3 is TGTGCCAGCAGTTTACCCATATACGGGGCAGAAGCTTTCTTT.

The table lists this clonotype with many counts. The chain recombines TRBV5-1 with TRBJ1-4; perhaps TRBD1 as D (5 bases). Trimming stripped 4 bases from V and 5 bases from J, with 15 bases between. CDR3 length equals 15 residues. Germline-derived CDR1 and CDR2 are SGHRS and YFSETQ. The CDR3 loop is CASSILTGPNEKLFF. CDR3 nucleotide sequence: TGCGCCAGCAGCATACTGACGGGACCGAATGAAAAACTGTTTTTT.

This clonotype was counted ten times or more. Germline and junction disagree at one end, which may indicate a read error. This chain joins TRBV5-1 and TRBJ2-7; 8 bases fit TRBD1. The CDR3 runs 14 residues. Germline V gene data show CDR1 as SGHRS and CDR2 as YFSETQ. In nucleotides, the CDR3 is TGTGCCAGCAGTTTAGGCCAGGGGGCTGACGAGCAGTACTTC. It codes for CASSLGQGADEQYF.

This clonotype was detected many times. V is TRBV27 and J is TRBJ1-2; possible D gene TRBD1, 6 bases. The CDR3 consists of 12 residues. Germline-derived CDR1 and CDR2 are MNHEY and SMNVEV (reference sequence). V lost 5 bases, J lost 6 bases, and 10 bases lay in between. The CDR3 DNA reads TGTGCCAGCAGTATGAACAGGGATGGCTACACCTTC. This encodes CASSMNRDGYTF.

This clonotype was counted a few times. The chain has TRBV27 and TRBJ2-2; no clear D gene. V gave up 1 base and J gave up 4 bases, with 13 bases separating them. Germline CDR1 reads MNHEY; CDR2 reads SMNVEV (reference sequence). CDR3 length equals 16 residues. CDR3 sequence: CASSLLGLRGTGELFF. The CDR3 DNA reads TGTGCCAGCAGTTTATTGGGCCTAAGAGGCACCGGGGAGCTGTTTTTT.